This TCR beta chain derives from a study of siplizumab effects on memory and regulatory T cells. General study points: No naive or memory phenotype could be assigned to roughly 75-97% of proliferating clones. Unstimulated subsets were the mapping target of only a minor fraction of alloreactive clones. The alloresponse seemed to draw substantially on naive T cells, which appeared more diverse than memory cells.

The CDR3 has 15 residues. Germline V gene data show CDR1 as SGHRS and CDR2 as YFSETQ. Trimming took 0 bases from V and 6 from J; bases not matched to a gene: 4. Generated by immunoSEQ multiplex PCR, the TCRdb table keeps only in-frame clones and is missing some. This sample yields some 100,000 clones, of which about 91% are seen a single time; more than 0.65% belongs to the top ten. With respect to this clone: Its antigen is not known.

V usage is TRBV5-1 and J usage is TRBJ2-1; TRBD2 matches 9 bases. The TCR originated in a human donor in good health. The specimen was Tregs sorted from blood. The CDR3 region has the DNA TGCGCCAGCAGCTTGGTGGCTAGCGGGGTCAATGAGCAGTTCTTC. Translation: CASSLVASGVNEQFF.